This T cell receptor (beta chain) was captured by sequencing in a study of T cell responses to AZD1222 COVID-19 vaccine. TCRdb's table, derived via immunoSEQ multiplex PCR, lists solely in-frame clones and lacks some. This table has about 150,000 clones, more than 70% appearing once. Germline-derived CDR1 and CDR2 are LGHNA and YNFKEQ. Unmatched junction bases numbered 13, after V lost 1 base and J lost 5 bases. The CDR3 totals 18 residues. This chain joins TRBV4-2 and TRBJ2-5; 10 bases are a match to TRBD2. This receptor was obtained from an adult who received the AZD1222 COVID-19 vaccine. The specimen was peripheral blood, collected 28 days after the second AZD1222 dose. CDR3 sequence (DNA): TGTGCCAGCAGCCAAGTCGCTGCTAGCGGGGGTGCGGGGGAGACCCAGTACTTC. Amino acid sequence: CASSQVAASGGAGETQYF.